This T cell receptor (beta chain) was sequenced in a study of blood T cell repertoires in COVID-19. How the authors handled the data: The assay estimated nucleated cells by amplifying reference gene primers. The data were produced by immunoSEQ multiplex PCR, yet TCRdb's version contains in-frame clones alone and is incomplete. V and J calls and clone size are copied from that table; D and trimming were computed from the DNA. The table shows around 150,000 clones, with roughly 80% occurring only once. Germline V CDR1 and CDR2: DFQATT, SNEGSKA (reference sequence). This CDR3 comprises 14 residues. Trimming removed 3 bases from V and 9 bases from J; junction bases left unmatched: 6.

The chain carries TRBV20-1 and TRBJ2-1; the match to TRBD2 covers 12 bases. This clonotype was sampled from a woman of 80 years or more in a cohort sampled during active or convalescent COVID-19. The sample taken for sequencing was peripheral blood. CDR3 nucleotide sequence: TGCAGTGCTAGTTCACTAGCGGGGGGCGGTGAGCAGTTCTTC. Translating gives CSASSLAGGGEQFF.